This T cell receptor beta chain was identified during a study of T cells in Graves' hyperthyroidism and ophthalmopathy. Study summary: Peripheral blood was acquired at first diagnosis, ahead of any therapy whatsoever.

This clonotype was counted ten times or more. If no ophthalmopathy progression occurred within 18 months, Graves' hyperthyroidism was stable. Recently diagnosed hyperthyroidism of less than 2 months' duration affected patients aged 18 to 65. Criteria for exclusion of patients were uncontrolled infection, other autoimmune disease, pregnancy or lactation. There were TCR beta CDR3 regions amplified from RNA transcripts. An initial round of RT-PCR targeting the TCR CDR3 relied on the HTBI primer set. TCRdb reanalysed the multiplex PCR reads using MiXCR and keeps one entry per CDR3 protein. Of about 560,000 distinct CDR3 sequences listed, about 14% were seen once; the top ten hold more than 11%. The CDR3 length is 13 residues. Germline CDR1 and CDR2: SGHDN and FVKESK. V lost 2 bases to trimming and J lost 5 bases; unmatched junction nucleotides: 1.

The rearrangement uses TRBV14 and TRBJ2-5; 8 nucleotides match TRBD1. This sequence originates from a woman between 35 and 50 years old with Graves' hyperthyroidism. Sequencing was performed on blood. The CDR3 here is CASSQWDRETQYF. The CDR3 DNA is TGTGCCAGCAGCCAATGGGACAGGGAGACCCAGTACTTC.